One sample yielded the 18 T cell receptor beta chains listed below, sequenced in a study of early T cells in non-severe SARS-CoV-2 infection. TCRdb recomputed calls from the 5' RACE reads with MiXCR, one row per CDR3 protein. The table includes some 98,000 distinct CDR3 sequences, over 15% detected once. Material for sequencing was whole blood. The receptors come from an adult who was a healthcare worker with PCR-confirmed SARS-CoV-2 infection or an uninfected control (not recorded which).

This clonotype was recorded many times. The J gene is TRBJ2-3, the V gene TRBV6-5; 7 bases are a match to TRBD2. The CDR3 covers 17 residues. The germline CDR1 and CDR2 sequences are MNHEY and SVGAGI. Germline trimming cut 0 bases from V and 4 bases from J; bases unmatched to any gene: 10. CDR3 amino acids: CASSYSPGGRAADTQYF. DNA of the CDR3: TGTGCCAGCAGTTACTCCCCTGGCGGGAGAGCGGCAGATACGCAGTATTTT.

Only a few counts were recorded for this clonotype. This chain connects TRBV14 to TRBJ1-1; no reliable D call. V lost 4 bases and J 9 bases, leaving 9 bases between the germline ends. This CDR3 is built from 11 residues. In germline, CDR1 is SGHDN, CDR2 FVKESK. The CDR3, as DNA: TGTGCCAGCAGCCCAGGCGGTAAAGCTTTCTTT. Translating it yields CASSPGGKAFF.

The V call is TRBV28, the J call TRBJ2-4; D unclear. With 7 bases removed from V and 0 bases from J, the gap between germline ends came to 7 bases. This CDR3 contains 13 residues. Germline CDR1 reads MDHEN; CDR2 reads SYDVKM. Here the CDR3 DNA reads TGTGCCAGCAATGATATAGCCAAAAACATTCAGTACTTC. This translates into CASNDIAKNIQYF.

V usage is TRBV19 and J usage is TRBJ1-3, with TRBD1 matching 8 bases. Trimming cost V 7 bases and J 0 bases; bases outside gene matches: 8. CDR1 is LNHDA and CDR2 is SQIVND in the germline V gene (reference sequence). This CDR3 has 16 residues. In DNA form, the CDR3 reads TGTGCCAGTATCGGACAGGGCTCGATCTCTGGAAACACCATATATTTT. Its protein product is CASIGQGSISGNTIYF.

This clonotype turned up a few times. V usage is TRBV27 and J usage is TRBJ2-7; a weak D match, TRBD2 (5 bases). The germline V gene has CDR1 MNHEY and CDR2 SMNVEV (reference sequence). Trimming took 5 bases from V and 0 from J, leaving 11 bases between them. The CDR3 totals 14 residues. CDR3 residues: CASSIRGASYEQYF. The CDR3 DNA sequence: TGTGCCAGCAGTATCCGGGGAGCCTCCTACGAGCAGTACTTC.

This clonotype was picked up a small number of times. The chain links TRBV14 to TRBJ2-1, with D perhaps TRBD2 (7 bases). The CDR3 has 17 residues. Trimming stripped 3 bases from V and 1 base from J, with 16 bases between. The germline V gene encodes CDR1 SGHDN and CDR2 FVKESK. Here the CDR3 DNA reads TGTGCCAGCAGCCACCCTGGAGAGGGGGGGTCCTACAATGAGCAGTTCTTC. Translating it yields CASSHPGEGGSYNEQFF.

The chain couples TRBV3-1 to TRBJ2-1; 7 bases fit TRBD1. V lost 5 bases to trimming and J lost 0 bases; unmatched junction nucleotides: 4. CDR3 length: 15 residues. From germline, CDR1 is LGHDT and CDR2 YNNKEL (reference sequence). DNA for the CDR3: TGTGCCAGCAGCTCGACAGGGAGCTCCTACAATGAGCAGTTCTTC. It specifies CASSSTGSSYNEQFF.

CDR3 sequence: CASSSGPATGFYNEQFF. The CDR3 coding sequence is TGCGCCAGCAGCTCGGGCCCGGCGACAGGGTTCTACAATGAGCAGTTCTTC. The rearrangement links TRBV5-1 to TRBJ2-1; TRBD1 aligns across 7 bases. The CDR3 has 17 residues. The germline V gene has CDR1 SGHRS and CDR2 YFSETQ. Unmatched junction bases numbered 12, after V lost 3 bases and J lost 3 bases.

This clonotype showed up just a few times. The chain has TRBV5-1 and TRBJ2-5; D could derive from TRBD1 or TRBD2 (5 bases each). Trimming cost V 4 bases and J 5 bases, with 12 bases left between them. Germline values: CDR1 SGHRS, CDR2 YFSETQ. This CDR3 has 13 amino acids. The CDR3 protein is CASSNPGTETQYF. DNA for the CDR3: TGCGCCAGCAGCAACCCTGGGACGGAGACCCAGTACTTC.

This clonotype was detected ten times or more. The rearrangement links TRBV11-2 to TRBJ2-7, with D possibly TRBD2 on 5 matching bases. V lost 3 bases to trimming and J lost 4 bases, with 13 bases between them. The CDR3 sequence is 14 residues long. Germline lookup yields CDR1 SGHAT and CDR2 FQNNGV. In nucleotides, the CDR3 is TGTGCCAGCAGCTTGGCAGGACTGATTTACGAGCAGTACTTC. Its translation: CASSLAGLIYEQYF.

This clonotype was detected a few times. V is TRBV18 and J is TRBJ1-1; D not certain. The CDR3 consists of 14 residues. CDR1 KGHSH and CDR2 LQKENI come from the germline V gene. The V end lost 1 base, the J end lost 4 bases, and 10 bases lay between the germline ends. The CDR3 sequence: CASSPQGLGTEAFF. CDR3 bases: TGTGCCAGCTCACCACAGGGTTTGGGCACTGAAGCTTTCTTT.

Points on this clonotype: One junction end disagrees with the germline gene, perhaps due to a read error. The chain links TRBV19 to TRBJ2-4; no clear D gene. The length of the CDR3 is 15 residues. The germline V gene has CDR1 LNHDA and CDR2 SQIVND (reference sequence). The CDR3 sequence is CASGMSGPTKNIQYF. The CDR3 DNA reads TGTGCCAGTGGTATGTCAGGTCCGACCAAAAACATTCAGTACTTC.

V is TRBV28 and J is TRBJ1-2; D gene unclear. CDR1 MDHEN and CDR2 SYDVKM come from the germline V gene. V was clipped by 2 bases and J by 0 bases, with 13 bases between them. The CDR3 totals 16 residues. The chain's CDR3 is CASSLRAGFSNYGYTF. The CDR3 DNA reads TGTGCCAGCAGTTTAAGGGCAGGCTTCTCTAACTATGGCTACACCTTC.

Only a few counts were recorded for this clonotype. This sequence joins TRBV6-5 and TRBJ2-7; 7 bases agree with TRBD2. Germline V gives CDR1 MNHEY, CDR2 SVGAGI. The CDR3 totals 13 residues. The V gene end was trimmed by 8 bases and the J gene end by 5 bases; junction bases not matched to a gene: 9. CDR3 sequence reads: CASSYQGGDEQYF. CDR3 in DNA: TGTGCCAGCTCCTATCAGGGAGGGGACGAGCAGTACTTC.

In this sample, this clonotype turned up a few times. This chain links TRBV3-1 with TRBJ2-3; 11 positions agree with TRBD2. V gave up 3 bases and J gave up 5 bases; unmatched junction bases: 7. There are 16 residues in the CDR3. The germline CDR1 and CDR2 sequences are LGHDT and YNNKEL (reference sequence). This CDR3 is CASSHSGRASGDTQYF. DNA for the CDR3: TGTGCCAGCAGCCATAGCGGGAGGGCATCTGGAGATACGCAGTATTTT.

V usage is TRBV12-3 or TRBV12-4 and J usage is TRBJ2-2; TRBD1 might be the D (6 bases). This CDR3 has 16 amino acids. V lost 5 bases and J lost 6, with 19 bases in between. The CDR3 DNA sequence: TGTGCCAGCAGTCCGAGTATATGGGGGCTCCCCGGGGAGCTGTTTTTT. Protein sequence: CASSPSIWGLPGELFF.

V and J are TRBV9 and TRBJ2-1; 7 nucleotides align to TRBD2. V was pared by 2 bases and J by 4 bases, with 6 bases of the junction left unmatched. The CDR3 consists of 15 residues. CDR1 is SGDLS, CDR2 YYNGEE, per germline. The CDR3 region has the DNA TGTGCCAGCAGCGTGAGCGGGATCGATTACAATGAGCAGTTCTTC. It yields the protein CASSVSGIDYNEQFF. Variable domain in full (rest from reference TRBV9 and TRBJ2-1): DSGVTQTPKHLITATGQRVTLRCSPRSGDLSVYWYQQSLDQGLQFLIQYYNGEERAKGNILERFSAQQFPDLHSELNLSSLELGDSALYFCASSVSGIDYNEQFFGPGTRLTVL.

The rearrangement links TRBV18 to TRBJ1-5; TRBD1 aligns across 7 bases. The V gene end was trimmed by 6 bases and the J gene end by 6 bases; junction bases not matched to a gene: 5. The germline CDR1 and CDR2 sequences are KGHSH and LQKENI. The CDR3 is 13 residues long. CDR3 sequence reads: CASSPDRAQPQHF. DNA of the CDR3: TGTGCCAGCTCCCCCGACAGGGCTCAGCCCCAGCATTTT.